These 12 T cell receptor beta chains were sequenced from one sample in a study of cytomegalovirus exposure and HLA in healthy donors. PCR employed 60 Vbeta and 13 Jbeta primers. Libraries were prepared by immunoSEQ multiplex PCR; TCRdb keeps only in-frame clonotypes and omits some of them. Among 150,000 to 200,000 clones listed, roughly 80% were seen once. The sequencing sample was made of PBMCs. The source is a woman aged 18-35 years in good health and CMV-seronegative.

The rearrangement joins TRBV7-2 to TRBJ1-6, with D uncertain. Trimming removed 1 base at V and 6 bases at J, with 10 bases between. From germline, CDR1 is SGHTA and CDR2 FQGNSA. The CDR3 extends over 15 amino acids. CDR3 residues: CASSLELGSNSPLHF. As DNA, the CDR3 is TGTGCCAGCAGCTTAGAGCTGGGGAGTAATTCACCCCTCCACTTT.

V and J are TRBV5-8 and TRBJ1-5; 9 nucleotides match TRBD1. The junction had 4 bases not matched to a gene; V was cut back by 6 bases and J by 3 bases. The CDR3 is made up of 14 amino acids. The germline CDR1 and CDR2 sequences are SGHTS and YDEGEE. CDR3 region: CASITGGLNQPQHF. CDR3 nucleotides: TGTGCCAGCATAACAGGGGGCCTCAATCAGCCCCAGCATTTT.

This chain links TRBV7-2 with TRBJ1-3; D not certain. V gave up 5 bases and J gave up 0 bases, with 11 bases separating them. The CDR3 is 15 residues long. CDR1 is SGHTA, CDR2 FQGNSA, per germline. The CDR3 region is CASSNGEPSGNTIYF. The CDR3 DNA reads TGTGCCAGCAGCAACGGGGAACCCTCTGGAAACACCATATATTTT.

V gene TRBV10-3 combines with J gene TRBJ1-1; no reliable D call. The V end lost 6 bases, the J end lost 0 bases, and 11 bases lay between the germline ends. CDR1 ENHRY and CDR2 SYGVKD come from the germline V gene. This CDR3 is built from 14 residues. Here the CDR3 DNA reads TGTGCCATCAGCGATAAAACAATGAACACTGAAGCTTTCTTT. It is translated as CAISDKTMNTEAFF.

The chain joins TRBV27 to TRBJ1-1; weak D call: TRBD1 (6 bases). The CDR3 runs 13 residues. Per the germline V gene, CDR1 is MNHEY and CDR2 is SMNVEV (reference sequence). Deletions cut 3 bases from V and 4 bases from J, with 9 bases between. The CDR3 is CASSLGAGTEAFF. In nucleotides, the CDR3 is TGTGCCAGCAGTTTGGGGGCGGGCACTGAAGCTTTCTTT.

A note on this clone: This same CDR3 is encoded by further DNA sequences in the sample. The CDR3 reads CASSYSTAGASEAFF. CDR3 DNA: TGTGCCAGCAGTTACTCGACGGCAGGGGCGAGTGAAGCTTTCTTT. The chain is built from TRBV6-5 and TRBJ1-1; a weak D match, TRBD1 (6 bases). The CDR3 totals 15 residues. With 0 bases removed from V and 7 bases from J, the gap between germline ends came to 15 bases. Germline V gene sequence: CDR1 MNHEY, CDR2 SVGAGI.

The chain recombines TRBV10-2 with TRBJ1-2, with D unresolved. Trimming stripped 0 bases from V and 4 bases from J, with 18 bases between. The CDR3 length is 17 residues. Germline-derived CDR1 and CDR2 are WSHSY and SAAADI. The CDR3 protein is CASSESRGGERAYGYTF. In nucleotides, the CDR3 is TGCGCCAGCAGTGAGTCCCGTGGTGGGGAGAGGGCCTATGGCTACACCTTC.

In this sample, this clone turned up a few times. The chain employs TRBV4-3 and TRBJ1-4; D gene ambiguous. The germline CDR1 and CDR2 sequences are LGHNA and YSLEER. The V end was cut by 0 bases, the J end by 7 bases, with 9 bases between. This CDR3 comprises 14 residues. CDR3 coding DNA: TGCGCCAGCAGCCAAGAAACGGAGGTTGAAAAACTGTTTTTT. Protein sequence: CASSQETEVEKLFF.

This clone showed up just a few times. V usage is TRBV5-1 and J usage is TRBJ2-1; possible D gene TRBD2, 6 bases. The length of the CDR3 is 13 residues. Germline V gives CDR1 SGHRS, CDR2 YFSETQ. Trimming removed 4 bases at V and 3 bases at J, with 8 bases between. DNA for the CDR3: TGCGCCAGCAGCACGGACTACTACAATGAGCAGTTCTTC. Residues: CASSTDYYNEQFF.

This clone came up once. This chain uses TRBV2 with TRBJ2-3, with D perhaps matching TRBD2 (5 bases). Germline CDR1 reads SNHLY; CDR2 reads FYNNEI. Trimming pared 5 bases from V and 1 base from J, leaving 10 bases between. The CDR3 length is 14 residues. In DNA form, the CDR3 reads TGTGCCAGCAGTCCTAAGGGAGGCACAGATACGCAGTATTTT. Its translation is CASSPKGGTDTQYF.

The chain uses TRBV28 and TRBJ1-1, with D tentatively TRBD1 (5 bases). Germline V CDR1 and CDR2: MDHEN, SYDVKM. Trimming removed 6 bases at V and 7 bases at J, with 12 bases between. This CDR3 is 12 amino acids long. DNA for the CDR3: TGTGCCAGCAGGCTCTTGACAGATGAAGCTTTCTTT. Its translation: CASRLLTDEAFF. The full variable domain, in which reference TRBV28 and TRBJ1-1 provide the parts outside the CDR3, is DVKVTQSSRYLVKRTGEKVFLECVQDMDHENMFWYRQDPGLGLRLIYFSYDVKMKEKGDIPEGYSVSREKKERFSLILESASTNQTSMYLCASRLLTDEAFFGQGTRLTVV.

The chain carries TRBV13 and TRBJ2-7; weak D call: TRBD2 (6 bases). CDR3 size: 13 residues. The V and J ends lost 5 bases and 7 bases respectively, with 15 bases between them. Germline CDR1 and CDR2: PRHDT and FYEKMQ (reference sequence). The CDR3 spells CASSTSGTVEQYF. The CDR3 DNA follows: TGTGCCAGCAGCACTAGTGGGACTGTAGAGCAGTACTTC.